This T cell receptor (beta chain) is drawn from a study of T-cell reconstitution after alpha-beta-depleted transplantation in children. This clonotype was picked up a small number of times. Unique molecular identifiers were used to barcode this TCRbeta library. TCRdb re-called the PCR reads through MiXCR, storing one row per CDR3 protein. The table records 440,000 or so distinct CDR3 sequences, roughly a tenth of them present only once. V gave up 8 bases and J gave up 5 bases, with 10 bases separating them. The V gene's germline CDR1 is MNHEY and CDR2 SVGAGI. CDR3 size: 12 residues. The receptor was derived from a human donor who donated a stem cell graft to a child with acute myeloid leukemia. This chain connects TRBV6-5 to TRBJ1-5, with unresolved D. This specimen consisted of PBMCs from the stem cell graft donor, obtained from the stem cell graft. CDR3 nucleotide sequence: TGTGCCAGCGGTAATCAACATCAGCCCCAGCATTTT. Its translation: CASGNQHQPQHF.